This TCR beta chain emerged from a study of cytomegalovirus exposure and HLA in healthy donors. Concerning this clone: Its antigen remains unknown.

The V gene's germline CDR1 is SGHRS and CDR2 YFSETQ. The CDR3 length is 11 residues. Trimming left V 5 bases short and J 4 bases short, with 4 bases between. Study-wide results and caveats: In a later analysis, donors in an Asian-associated ancestry cluster reportedly had fewer N-insertions in productive TCRs than the cohort mean.

This PCR relied on a set of 60 Vbeta primers and 13 Jbeta primers. Original processing methods: Per a later analysis, the number of unique TCR beta chains was roughly 83 million, of which some 10 million were shared. Method: immunoSEQ multiplex PCR; TCRdb's copy keeps in-frame clones and lacks some. The D gene and trimming were derived from the DNA, and the V and J assignments and clone size from that table. Of some 210,000 clones listed, over 70% were seen once; the top ten hold over 1%. The clonotype was recovered from a young man in good health and CMV-seronegative. The V and J genes are TRBV5-1 and TRBJ2-1; D remains ambiguous. What was sequenced was PBMCs. The DNA for the CDR3 is TGCGCCAGCAGACTATACAATGAGCAGTTCTTC. Protein sequence: CASRLYNEQFF.